The 29 T cell receptor beta chains in this list originate from one sample, sequenced in a study of blood T cell repertoires in COVID-19. Produced via immunoSEQ multiplex PCR; TCRdb's table is partial and in-frame only. Found here are about 40,000 clones, roughly 87% of them singletons; the top ten hold approximately 8.9%. Source material: peripheral blood. Receptors were obtained from an elderly woman with active COVID-19.

The V gene is TRBV5-1, the J gene TRBJ2-5; D remains unclear. The CDR3 consists of 13 residues. Between the trimmed V and J ends, which lost 4 bases and 4 bases, there was a span of 11 bases. The germline CDR1 and CDR2 sequences are SGHRS and YFSETQ. The CDR3 DNA reads as TGCGCCAGCAGCCTCCTTCTATCAGAGACCCAGTACTTC. This translates into CASSLLLSETQYF.

The genes are TRBV28 and TRBJ2-7; TRBD1 matches 10 bases. The germline CDR1 and CDR2 sequences are MDHEN and SYDVKM. Trimming at V came to 8 bases and at J to 2 bases, leaving 6 bases not matched to a gene. The CDR3 is 14 amino acids. CDR3 bases: TGTGCCAGCCGGGGGACAGGGGAGGCCTACGAGCAGTACTTC. Amino acid sequence: CASRGTGEAYEQYF.

The chain uses TRBV6-4 and TRBJ1-2, with 10 bases aligning to TRBD1. V was clipped by 6 bases and J by 8 bases; unmatched bases: 6. This CDR3 has 13 residues. The V gene's germline CDR1 is MRHNA and CDR2 SNTAGT. The CDR3 DNA reads TGTGCCAGCAGCGAGGGACAGGGGTTAGGCTACACCTTC. Amino acid sequence: CASSEGQGLGYTF.

The chain couples TRBV29-1 to TRBJ2-6, with TRBD1 matching 7 bases. Per germline, CDR1 SQVTM and CDR2 ANQGSEA. The trim removed 4 bases at V and 0 bases at J, leaving 3 bases unmatched. The CDR3 is 15 amino acids. CDR3 coding DNA: TGCAGCGTTGGACAGGGCAGCTCTGGGGCCAACGTCCTGACTTTC. It is translated as CSVGQGSSGANVLTF.

The chain recombines TRBV9 with TRBJ1-6; possible D gene TRBD1, 5 bases. This CDR3 has 14 residues. V dropped 0 bases and J dropped 10 bases, with 11 bases sitting between them. CDR1 is SGDLS and CDR2 is YYNGEE in the germline V gene. This CDR3 is CASSVDGALSPLHF. The CDR3 coding sequence is TGTGCCAGCAGCGTAGATGGGGCTTTGTCACCCCTCCACTTT.

This sequence joins TRBV5-1 and TRBJ2-3; TRBD1 matches at 9 bases. CDR3 length equals 16 residues. Unmatched junction bases numbered 6, after V lost 0 bases and J lost 4 bases. Per germline, CDR1 SGHRS and CDR2 YFSETQ. CDR3 protein: CASSLDPGQGSDTQYF. Here the CDR3 DNA reads TGCGCCAGCAGCTTGGACCCGGGACAGGGATCAGATACGCAGTATTTT.

This clone was detected only a few times. The rearrangement joins TRBV20-1 to TRBJ2-3, with 11 nucleotides matching TRBD2. The CDR3 is 15 residues long. CDR1 is DFQATT, CDR2 SNEGSKA, per germline (reference sequence). V shed 3 bases and J 6 bases; nucleotides not matched to a gene: 8. This CDR3 is CSASGVTSGVDTQYF. The CDR3 DNA is TGCAGTGCTAGTGGGGTGACTAGCGGGGTGGATACGCAGTATTTT.

The rearrangement links TRBV4-3 to TRBJ2-4; 7 bases agree with TRBD2. There are 15 residues in the CDR3. V trimming: 2 bases; J trimming: 2 bases; junction bases outside the gene matches: 3. CDR1 is LGHNA and CDR2 is YSLEER in the germline V gene. CDR3: CASSQSGETKNIQYF. As DNA, the CDR3 is TGCGCCAGCAGCCAAAGCGGGGAAACCAAAAACATTCAGTACTTC.

The V call is TRBV6-4, the J call TRBJ1-2; D unresolved. Germline V gives CDR1 MRHNA, CDR2 SNTAGT. V was clipped by 2 bases and J by 7 bases, with 14 bases between them. The CDR3 has 14 amino acids. CDR3 DNA: TGTGCCAGCAGTGACAGGGAGGATAAGAGTGGCTACACCTTC. It yields the protein CASSDREDKSGYTF.

The V and J genes are TRBV30 and TRBJ2-7, with 8 nucleotides matching TRBD1. J gave up 6 bases and V 3 bases, and 4 bases lay outside the gene matches. This CDR3 is 12 amino acids long. Germline V gives CDR1 GTSNPN, CDR2 SVGIG (reference sequence). The CDR3 nucleotides read TGTGCCTGGAGCGGTACAGGGGGCGAGCAGTACTTC. Amino acids: CAWSGTGGEQYF.

This clone was observed a few times. The chain couples TRBV30 to TRBJ1-6; 9 positions agree with TRBD1. The V gene's germline CDR1 is GTSNPN and CDR2 SVGIG (reference sequence). The J segment lost 7 bases and the V segment lost 6 bases, leaving 4 bases of the junction unmatched. This CDR3 region has 13 residues. In nucleotides, the CDR3 is TGTGCCTGCTTACAGGGGGCGAATTCACCCCTCCACTTT. Its translation: CACLQGANSPLHF.

This chain uses TRBV24-1 with TRBJ2-7, with TRBD1 matching over 9 bases. Germline CDR1 KGHDR, CDR2 SFDVKD. The CDR3 has 13 residues. With 9 bases clipped from V and 1 base from J, the junction kept 3 bases outside the gene matches. CDR3 bases: TGTGCCACCTCGGGACAGGGATCCTACGAGCAGTACTTC. Residues: CATSGQGSYEQYF.

This clone was counted only a few times. The J gene is TRBJ1-3, the V gene TRBV19, with 7 bases aligning to TRBD1. There are 16 residues in the CDR3. Germline V gene lookup returns CDR1 LNHDA and CDR2 SQIVND (reference sequence). The V segment lost 6 bases and the J segment 3 bases; nucleotides outside the gene matches: 11. The DNA of the CDR3 is TGTGCCAGTAGCGCACCGGGACAGATTCTTGGAAACACCATATATTTT. Encoded protein: CASSAPGQILGNTIYF.

The sample holds one count of this clone. The chain has TRBV5-5 and TRBJ1-6, with D tentatively TRBD1 (6 bases). The V end lost 4 bases, the J end lost 5 bases, and 13 bases lay between the germline ends. The CDR3 is 15 amino acids. Germline CDR1 SGHKS, CDR2 YYEKEE (reference sequence). The CDR3 here is CASSPLDSDNSPLHF. The CDR3 DNA is TGTGCCAGCAGCCCCCTGGACAGCGATAATTCACCCCTCCACTTT.

This clone was counted once. The V gene is TRBV5-6, the J gene TRBJ1-1; D may be TRBD1 (6 bases). Trimming pared 5 bases from V and 6 bases from J, leaving 23 bases between. CDR1 and CDR2 (germline): SGHDT, YYEEEE. The CDR3 has 16 residues. The CDR3, as DNA: TGTGCCAGCAGGTCTAGCGGGGGCTGGGTGGTCGCTGAAGCTTTCTTT. Protein sequence: CASRSSGGWVVAEAFF. The full variable domain, its missing parts supplied by reference TRBV5-6 and TRBJ1-1, is DAGVTQSPTHLIKTRGQQVTLRCSPKSGHDTVSWYQQALGQGPQFIFQYYEEEERQRGNFPDRFSGHQFPNYSSELNVNALLLGDSALYLCASRSSGGWVVAEAFFGQGTRLTVV.

This chain joins TRBV18 and TRBJ2-5; D might be TRBD2 (5 bases). This CDR3 contains 13 residues. V shed 6 bases and J shed 2 bases, with 10 bases lying between them. Germline V gene sequence: CDR1 KGHSH, CDR2 LQKENI. The CDR3 DNA is TGTGCCAGCTCCCTTACTAGACAAGAGACCCAGTACTTC. It is translated as CASSLTRQETQYF.

This chain connects TRBV7-2 to TRBJ2-6, with 7 nucleotides matching TRBD1. The V segment lost 5 bases and the J segment 0 bases; nucleotides outside the gene matches: 10. Germline CDR1 is SGHTA and CDR2 is FQGNSA. The CDR3 has 18 amino acids. CDR3 sequence (DNA): TGTGCCAGCAGCCCGACTACAGGGGTTGGCTCTGGGGCCAACGTCCTGACTTTC. This codes for CASSPTTGVGSGANVLTF.

The rearrangement joins TRBV20-1 to TRBJ2-1, with D unclear. CDR3 size: 11 residues. Trimming took off 3 bases at V and 5 bases at J, with 5 bases between the two ends. CDR1 DFQATT and CDR2 SNEGSKA come from the germline V gene (reference sequence). The CDR3, as DNA: TGCAGTGCTAGCAGTAACAATGAGCAGTTCTTC. It yields the protein CSASSNNEQFF.

This clone is a singleton in its sample. The chain carries TRBV27 and TRBJ1-5; 7 bases match TRBD1. V shed 2 bases and J 0 bases; nucleotides not matched to a gene: 1. This CDR3 is built from 15 residues. Germline assignment: CDR1 MNHEY and CDR2 SMNVEV (reference sequence). The DNA for the CDR3 is TGTGCCAGCAGTTTAGACAGGGCTAGCAATCAGCCCCAGCATTTT. This translates into CASSLDRASNQPQHF.

The rearrangement joins TRBV7-2 to TRBJ1-2; D may be TRBD1 (6 bases). The CDR3 runs 14 residues. The V end lost 5 bases, the J end lost 4 bases, and 14 bases lay between the germline ends. From germline, CDR1 is SGHTA and CDR2 FQGNSA. The CDR3 is CASSQQGLGYGYTF. Here the CDR3 DNA reads TGTGCCAGCAGCCAGCAGGGGCTCGGCTATGGCTACACCTTC.

The genes are TRBV7-3 and TRBJ1-6; the D is unclear. Germline values: CDR1 SGHTA, CDR2 FQGTGA. The ends were cut back, 2 bases at V and 4 bases at J, with 6 bases in the middle. This CDR3 spans 14 amino acids. The CDR3 loop reads CASSLGRYNSPLHF. The CDR3 DNA reads TGTGCCAGCAGCTTAGGCAGATATAATTCACCCCTCCACTTT.

The rearrangement links TRBV10-2 to TRBJ1-6; 8 nucleotides match TRBD1. With V trimmed by 6 bases and J by 6 bases, 7 bases remained unmatched. Looked up from germline, CDR1 is WSHSY and CDR2 is SAAADI. This CDR3 region has 15 residues. CDR3 region: CASRATGDSNSPLHF. DNA for the CDR3: TGCGCCAGCAGAGCGACAGGGGATAGTAATTCACCCCTCCACTTT.

The CDR3 loop is CASSQGLSPLHF. CDR3 nucleotides: TGTGCCAGCAGTCAGGGGTTGTCACCCCTCCACTTT. This chain uses TRBV6-5 with TRBJ1-6; the D gene is possibly TRBD1 (6 bases). Germline V gene data show CDR1 as MNHEY and CDR2 as SVGAGI. This CDR3 comprises 12 residues. The V end was cut by 5 bases, the J end by 10 bases, with 9 bases between.

The chain carries TRBV7-2 and TRBJ1-1; D might be TRBD1 (5 bases). Germline V gene sequence: CDR1 SGHTA, CDR2 FQGNSA. The CDR3 spans 13 residues. Between the trimmed V and J ends, which lost 6 bases and 6 bases, there was a span of 14 bases. The CDR3 spells CASSDSAWAEAFF. The CDR3 nucleotides are TGTGCCAGCAGTGACAGCGCTTGGGCTGAAGCTTTCTTT.

V and J are TRBV7-2 and TRBJ2-2, with 9 nucleotides matching TRBD2. Per the germline V gene, CDR1 is SGHTA and CDR2 is FQGNSA. The CDR3 is 18 residues long. V gave up 2 bases and J gave up 5 bases; unmatched junction bases: 12. Written as DNA, the CDR3 is TGTGCCAGCAGCTTATTCGGCGGGGGGGCCCTTCGTACCGGGGAGCTGTTTTTT. This gives the protein CASSLFGGGALRTGELFF.

The chain carries TRBV28 and TRBJ1-3; TRBD1 is a possible D gene (6 bases). Germline V lookup: CDR1 MDHEN, CDR2 SYDVKM. V was pared by 8 bases and J by 4 bases, with 9 bases between. The length of the CDR3 is 12 residues. DNA of the CDR3: TGTGCCAGCCGGACAGCGGGAAACACCATATATTTT. This codes for CASRTAGNTIYF.

The rearrangement joins TRBV28 to TRBJ2-2; TRBD2 matches at 8 bases. V lost 5 bases, J lost 4 bases, and 9 bases stayed unmatched. The CDR3 has 16 residues. CDR1 is MDHEN, CDR2 SYDVKM, per germline. The CDR3 DNA sequence: TGTGCCAGCAGTCCCCCCGGGAGGGTAGGCACCGGGGAGCTGTTTTTT. Translation: CASSPPGRVGTGELFF.

V and J are TRBV7-9 and TRBJ1-2; D is unclear. The CDR3 has 12 amino acids. Trimming cost V 8 bases and J 7 bases, with 14 bases left between them. Germline CDR1 SEHNR, CDR2 FQNEAQ (reference sequence). The CDR3 DNA reads TGTGCCAGCCGCATTTCCCTGGCTGGCTACACCTTC. Amino acids: CASRISLAGYTF.

In its sample, this clone was seen a few times. The V call is TRBV9, the J call TRBJ1-2, with 9 positions matching TRBD1. The germline V gene encodes CDR1 SGDLS and CDR2 YYNGEE. CDR3 length: 17 residues. The junction had 12 bases not matched to a gene; V was cut back by 5 bases and J by 1 base. The CDR3 loop reads CASSSPGQGRFNYGYTF. In DNA, the CDR3 is TGTGCCAGCAGTTCTCCGGGACAGGGCCGATTTAACTATGGCTACACCTTC.